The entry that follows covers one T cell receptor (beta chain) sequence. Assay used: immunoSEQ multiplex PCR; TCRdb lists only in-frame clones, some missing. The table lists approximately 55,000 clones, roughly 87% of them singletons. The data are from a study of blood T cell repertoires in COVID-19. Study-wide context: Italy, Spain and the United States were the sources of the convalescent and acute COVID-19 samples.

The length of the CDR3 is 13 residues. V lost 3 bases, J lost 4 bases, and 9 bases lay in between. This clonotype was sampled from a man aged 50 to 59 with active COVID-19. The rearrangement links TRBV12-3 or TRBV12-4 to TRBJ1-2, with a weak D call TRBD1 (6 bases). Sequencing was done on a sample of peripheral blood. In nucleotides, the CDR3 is TGTGCCAGCAGTTTCAGGGGTGGCTATGGCTACACCTTC. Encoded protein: CASSFRGGYGYTF.